Listed below are T cell receptor beta chains from one sample, sequenced in a study of T cell changes during pregnancy in multiple sclerosis. Profiled with immunoSEQ multiplex PCR; TCRdb holds only in-frame clones, not every one. The sample has around 67,000 clones; under 90% are singletons. Sequences were derived from peripheral blood, sampled after pregnancy. The source of these receptors is a female donor in good health, enrolled as a control in a pregnancy study. The CDR3 runs from the conserved cysteine through the conserved F or W. A D gene is named only where the DNA matches it firmly. The size field is filled for only some rows; it gives once, few, many or a size class.

clone_size: .
v_call: TRBV11-3
j_call: TRBJ1-1
d_call: .
cdr3_nt: TGTGCCAGCAGCTTAAACCAGGGCACTGAAGCTTTCTTT
cdr3_aa: CASSLNQGTEAFF

clone_size: .
v_call: TRBV9
j_call: TRBJ2-3
d_call: .
cdr3_nt: TGTGCCAGCAGCGTAGCCCTACAGGGCGGAGATACGCAGTATTTT
cdr3_aa: CASSVALQGGDTQYF

clone_size: .
v_call: TRBV5-4
j_call: TRBJ2-1
d_call: .
cdr3_nt: TGTGCCAGCAGCCTCCAGGTACAGGAGAGTGAGCAGTTCTTC
cdr3_aa: CASSLQVQESEQFF

clone_size: few
v_call: TRBV30
j_call: TRBJ1-5
d_call: .
cdr3_nt: TGTGCCTGGAGTCGGGCCCGGGGGCAGCCCCAGCATTTT
cdr3_aa: CAWSRARGQPQHF

clone_size: many
v_call: TRBV5-6
j_call: TRBJ2-7
d_call: TRBD2
cdr3_nt: TGTGCCAGCAGCTTGACTAGCGGAGGGGGGGAGAACTTC
cdr3_aa: CASSLTSGGGENF

clone_size: .
v_call: TRBV11-3
j_call: TRBJ2-2
d_call: TRBD1
cdr3_nt: TGTGCCAGCAGCTTAGTTCCCGGGACAGGGATGGACACCGGGGAGCTGTTTTTT
cdr3_aa: CASSLVPGTGMDTGELFF

clone_size: .
v_call: TRBV5-4
j_call: TRBJ1-1
d_call: .
cdr3_nt: TGTGCCAGCAGCCCAAGACCAGGTGAAGCTTTCTTT
cdr3_aa: CASSPRPGEAFF

clone_size: .
v_call: TRBV27
j_call: TRBJ1-5
d_call: TRBD1
cdr3_nt: TGTGCCAGCAGCCCGGAGACAGGGAGCCGCAATCAGCCCCAGCATTTT
cdr3_aa: CASSPETGSRNQPQHF

clone_size: .
v_call: TRBV29-1
j_call: TRBJ2-3
d_call: TRBD1
cdr3_nt: TGCAGCGTTAAGTCAGGGGGCATCGCAGATACGCAGTATTTT
cdr3_aa: CSVKSGGIADTQYF

clone_size: .
v_call: TRBV27
j_call: TRBJ1-1
d_call: TRBD1
cdr3_nt: TGTGCCAGCAGCCCGGGACAGGGGTCTCTACGGGCTTTCTTT
cdr3_aa: CASSPGQGSLRAFF

clone_size: .
v_call: TRBV5-4
j_call: TRBJ1-6
d_call: .
cdr3_nt: TGTGCCAGCAGCTTGGCGGCAGCTAGCTCCTATAATTCACCCCTCCACTTT
cdr3_aa: CASSLAAASSYNSPLHF

clone_size: .
v_call: TRBV7-2
j_call: TRBJ1-3
d_call: .
cdr3_nt: TGTGCCAGCAGACCTCAGGGGTCGTTTGGAAACACCATATATTTT
cdr3_aa: CASRPQGSFGNTIYF

clone_size: .
v_call: TRBV5-1
j_call: TRBJ2-2
d_call: .
cdr3_nt: TGCGCCAGCAGCTTGTCAGGGACCGGGGAGCTGTTTTTT
cdr3_aa: CASSLSGTGELFF

clone_size: .
v_call: TRBV4-1
j_call: TRBJ1-2
d_call: .
cdr3_nt: TGCGCCAGCAGCCTGGACAGAGGCTATGGCTACACCTTC
cdr3_aa: CASSLDRGYGYTF

clone_size: .
v_call: TRBV7-8
j_call: TRBJ2-7
d_call: .
cdr3_nt: TGTGCCAGCAGCTTAGTGGGCCCGAACGAGCAGTACTTC
cdr3_aa: CASSLVGPNEQYF

clone_size: .
v_call: TRBV4-3
j_call: TRBJ1-2
d_call: TRBD1
cdr3_nt: TGCGCCAGCAGCCAAACGGGACAGGGTGTTCATGGTCATGGCTACACCTTC
cdr3_aa: CASSQTGQGVHGHGYTF

clone_size: .
v_call: TRBV19
j_call: TRBJ2-2
d_call: .
cdr3_nt: TGTGCCAGTAGTATATTGAGACAGGTCGCCACCGGGGAGCTGTTTTTT
cdr3_aa: CASSILRQVATGELFF

clone_size: .
v_call: TRBV5-1
j_call: TRBJ1-5
d_call: TRBD1
cdr3_nt: TGCGCCAGCAGCCTGGGACAGGCAAATCAGCCCCAGCATTTT
cdr3_aa: CASSLGQANQPQHF

clone_size: few
v_call: TRBV10-3
j_call: TRBJ2-2
d_call: .
cdr3_nt: TGTGCCATCAGTGAGGGCCCGTACGGGGAGCTGTTTTTT
cdr3_aa: CAISEGPYGELFF

clone_size: .
v_call: TRBV5-1
j_call: TRBJ2-1
d_call: .
cdr3_nt: TGCGCCAGCAGCGGAGGGGTCGATGAGCAGTTCTTC
cdr3_aa: CASSGGVDEQFF

clone_size: .
v_call: TRBV7-2
j_call: TRBJ2-7
d_call: .
cdr3_nt: TGTGCCAGCAGCCCCCGCATGGCGGTTCCTCCCTACGAGCAGTACTTC
cdr3_aa: CASSPRMAVPPYEQYF

clone_size: .
v_call: TRBV9
j_call: TRBJ2-5
d_call: TRBD1
cdr3_nt: TGTGCCAGCAGCGACGGACAGGGGAGCGAGACCCAGTACTTC
cdr3_aa: CASSDGQGSETQYF

clone_size: .
v_call: TRBV9
j_call: TRBJ1-2
d_call: .
cdr3_nt: TGTGCCAGCAGCACAGGGCCTAACTATGGCTACACCTTC
cdr3_aa: CASSTGPNYGYTF

clone_size: once
v_call: TRBV30
j_call: TRBJ1-6
d_call: .
cdr3_nt: TGTGCCTGGAGTGGGGTCCGGAGCTCCTATAATTCACCCCTCCACTTT
cdr3_aa: CAWSGVRSSYNSPLHF

clone_size: .
v_call: TRBV5-1
j_call: TRBJ2-7
d_call: .
cdr3_nt: TGCGCCAGCAGCTCGACCACAGGGAAGACCTACGAGCAGTACTTC
cdr3_aa: CASSSTTGKTYEQYF

clone_size: .
v_call: TRBV2
j_call: TRBJ1-2
d_call: .
cdr3_nt: TGTGCCAGCAGTGACAGGGCCTCCTATGGCTACACCTTC
cdr3_aa: CASSDRASYGYTF

clone_size: .
v_call: TRBV5-1
j_call: TRBJ2-5
d_call: TRBD2
cdr3_nt: TGCGCCAGCAGGCTTGGCGGGAGTGGAGAAGAGACCCAGTACTTC
cdr3_aa: CASRLGGSGEETQYF

clone_size: .
v_call: TRBV15
j_call: TRBJ1-2
d_call: .
cdr3_nt: TGTGCCACCAGCAGCCGCGGGGAAAACTATGGCTACACCTTC
cdr3_aa: CATSSRGENYGYTF

clone_size: .
v_call: TRBV19
j_call: TRBJ2-1
d_call: .
cdr3_nt: TGTGCCAGTATGGATTGGGGGGGCCCCTACAATGAGCAGTTCTTC
cdr3_aa: CASMDWGGPYNEQFF

clone_size: .
v_call: TRBV19
j_call: TRBJ1-4
d_call: .
cdr3_nt: TGTGCCACCGCCACCGATCAGGGGTTTAATGAAAAACTGTTTTTT
cdr3_aa: CATATDQGFNEKLFF

clone_size: .
v_call: TRBV27
j_call: TRBJ1-4
d_call: TRBD1
cdr3_nt: TGTGCCAGCAGTTTCCTCCCGGGACAGTCTGTGTTTTTT
cdr3_aa: CASSFLPGQSVFF

clone_size: .
v_call: TRBV30
j_call: TRBJ1-1
d_call: .
cdr3_nt: TGTGCCTCGGGAGGACAGACGAACACTGAAGCTTTCTTT
cdr3_aa: CASGGQTNTEAFF

clone_size: .
v_call: TRBV7-9
j_call: TRBJ2-5
d_call: .
cdr3_nt: TGTGCCAGCAGCAAGGGTGCAGGGTCGAAAGAGACCCAGTACTTC
cdr3_aa: CASSKGAGSKETQYF

clone_size: .
v_call: TRBV25-1
j_call: TRBJ1-4
d_call: .
cdr3_nt: TGTGCCAGCAGCTACCTCCGTGGGCAACTGTTTTTT
cdr3_aa: CASSYLRGQLFF

clone_size: .
v_call: TRBV7-9
j_call: TRBJ2-3
d_call: TRBD2
cdr3_nt: TGTGCCAGCAGCCCTTGGACTAGTGCAGATACGCAGTATTTT
cdr3_aa: CASSPWTSADTQYF

clone_size: .
v_call: TRBV7-2
j_call: TRBJ1-1
d_call: .
cdr3_nt: TGTGCCAGCAGCGTGGCAGAGAACACTGAAGCTTTCTTT
cdr3_aa: CASSVAENTEAFF

clone_size: .
v_call: TRBV4-3
j_call: TRBJ1-4
d_call: .
cdr3_nt: TGCGCCAGCAGCCAAGTGAGAGATAATGAAAAACTGTTTTTT
cdr3_aa: CASSQVRDNEKLFF